This is a list of T cell receptor beta chains from one sample in a study of shared clonotypes between healthy human individuals. Profiling relied on immunoSEQ multiplex PCR, and the TCRdb table lists in-frame clones only, not all of them. The sample holds millions of clones, around 96% seen once. Sequencing used naive CD8+ T cells sorted from blood. The source is a man aged 18 to 35 in good health. Both conserved end residues are part of each CDR3. A D gene is named only where the DNA matches it firmly. Size tells how often a clone was seen (once, few, many) or the class of an expanded clone, and some rows leave it out.

clone size	V gene	D gene	J gene	CDR3 DNA	CDR3 protein
-	TRBV27	-	TRBJ1-2	TGTGCCAGCAGTTTAGGGGTGAACTATGGCTACACCTTC	CASSLGVNYGYTF
-	TRBV28	-	TRBJ2-2	TGTGCCAGCAGTTTTCTCCGGGAAATTCGTTCCGGGGAGCTGTTTTTT	CASSFLREIRSGELFF
-	TRBV6-5	-	TRBJ1-1	TGTGCCAGCAGTTACTACGGGGTGGGCACTGAAGCTTTCTTT	CASSYYGVGTEAFF
-	TRBV30	-	TRBJ1-1	TGTGCCTGGACCCCATACCGTGAGGGCCCCTACACTGAAGCTTTCTTT	CAWTPYREGPYTEAFF
-	TRBV4-1	TRBD2	TRBJ2-2	TGCGCCAGCAGCCAAGACTGGCGGGAGGGCCTTGGGGAGCTGTTTTTT	CASSQDWREGLGELFF
-	TRBV19	-	TRBJ2-5	TGTGCCAGTAAAGATCGGGACACGGCGGCGGAGACCCAGTACTTC	CASKDRDTAAETQYF
-	TRBV2	TRBD2	TRBJ2-3	TGTGCCAGCACTGGACTAGCGGGGGACAGCACAGATACGCAGTATTTT	CASTGLAGDSTDTQYF
-	TRBV9	-	TRBJ2-3	TGTGCCAGCAGCGTCGAGGGTTCCTCACAAGATACGCAGTATTTT	CASSVEGSSQDTQYF
-	TRBV21-1	-	TRBJ1-5	TGTGCCAGCAGCAATGCCCAGGGCAATCAGCCCCAGCATTTT	CASSNAQGNQPQHF
once	TRBV10-1	-	TRBJ2-1	TGCGCCAGCAGTGACTCCCCAGGCGGGATAGTCGAGCAGTTCTTC	CASSDSPGGIVEQFF
once	TRBV6-5	TRBD2	TRBJ2-3	TGTGCCAGCAGTTACACTAGCGGGGAAGATACGCAGTATTTT	CASSYTSGEDTQYF
-	TRBV28	TRBD1	TRBJ2-1	TGTGCCAGCAGTAGGGACAGGGGCTACAATGAGCAGTTCTTC	CASSRDRGYNEQFF
-	TRBV7-9	-	TRBJ2-1	TGTGCCAGCAGGGATTACAATGAGCAGTTCTTC	CASRDYNEQFF
-	TRBV29-1	-	TRBJ2-2	TGCAGCGTTGAACGGGGGACCGGGGAGCTGTTTTTT	CSVERGTGELFF
-	TRBV6-5	-	TRBJ2-3	TGTGCCAGCAGACACTTTAGGGCCACAGATACGCAGTATTTT	CASRHFRATDTQYF
-	TRBV19	-	TRBJ1-6	TGTGCCAGTAGTAAGGGGGACTCCTATAATTCACCCCTCCACTTT	CASSKGDSYNSPLHF
-	TRBV7-8	-	TRBJ2-7	TGTGCCAGCAGCTCGTTATATAGCTACGAGCAGTACTTC	CASSSLYSYEQYF
once	TRBV11-3	-	TRBJ1-5	TGTGCCAGCTATAAAGGGAATCGAGGGTGCAATCAGCCCCAGCATTTT	CASYKGNRGCNQPQHF
once	TRBV10-3	-	TRBJ2-6	TGTGCCATCAGTGACCAGGGGATAGGAGGGGCCAACGTCCTGACTTTC	CAISDQGIGGANVLTF
-	TRBV6-5	TRBD1	TRBJ2-3	TGTGCCAGCAGTTTCGTGACAGGGGGCGATACGCAGTATTTT	CASSFVTGGDTQYF
few	TRBV5-6	-	TRBJ1-1	TGTGCCAGCAGCTTGGTAGGGGGGACGGGGAACACTGAAGCTTTCTTT	CASSLVGGTGNTEAFF
-	TRBV6-1	TRBD1	TRBJ1-1	TGTGCCAGCAGTGAAGTCGGACAGGGCGGTAACACTGAAGCTTTCTTT	CASSEVGQGGNTEAFF
-	TRBV28	-	TRBJ1-1	TGTGCCAGCAGTTTTAGGGGAATGAACACTGAAGCTTTCTTT	CASSFRGMNTEAFF
-	TRBV7-9	-	TRBJ2-7	TGTGCCAGCAGCTTTGGGGGGGCCGAGCAGTACTTC	CASSFGGAEQYF
-	TRBV27	-	TRBJ2-5	TGTGCCAGCAAGTCCATAGTATCAGAGACCCAGTACTTC	CASKSIVSETQYF
-	TRBV27	-	TRBJ1-2	TGTGCCAGCAGTCCGTCCGTGCCCTATGGCTACACCTTC	CASSPSVPYGYTF
once	TRBV5-4	TRBD1	TRBJ2-7	TGTGCCAGCAACCGGGACAGCTCCTACGAGCAGTACTTC	CASNRDSSYEQYF
-	TRBV12-5	-	TRBJ2-7	TGTGCTAGTGGTCCTTCTCTGGGGTTGGACGAGCAGTACTTC	CASGPSLGLDEQYF
-	TRBV13	-	TRBJ2-5	TGTGCCAGCAGCTTAATATTGGGTTCTACCACCTACTTC	CASSLILGSTTYF
-	TRBV10-1	-	TRBJ2-5	TGCGCCAGCCGAGTACTATTCTTTCAAGAGACCCAGTACTTC	CASRVLFFQETQYF
-	TRBV29-1	-	TRBJ2-3	TGCAGCCTCCTAGGGGGAGAGGGTTACCCAGATACGCAGTATTTT	CSLLGGEGYPDTQYF
once	TRBV7-9	-	TRBJ2-7	TGTGCCAGCAGCTTAGGGGACCTCACTAGGGAGGAGCAGTACTTC	CASSLGDLTREEQYF
-	TRBV28	-	TRBJ1-6	TGTGCCAGCAGCCTCGTTAATTCACCCCTCCACTTT	CASSLVNSPLHF
-	TRBV7-6	-	TRBJ2-1	TGTGCCAGCGGCGGCAATGAGCAGTTCTTC	CASGGNEQFF
-	TRBV7-6	-	TRBJ2-7	TGTGCCAGCAGCTTAGGGGGAGCGGTGCACGAGCAGTACTTC	CASSLGGAVHEQYF
-	TRBV4-1	-	TRBJ2-5	TGCGCCAGCAGCCAAGTCAAAGGGCTCCCCGGGGAGACCCAGTACTTC	CASSQVKGLPGETQYF
-	TRBV2	-	TRBJ1-4	TGTGCCAGCACACCTCCGGGCCAAAGGGATGAAAAACTGTTTTTT	CASTPPGQRDEKLFF
-	TRBV2	TRBD1	TRBJ2-5	TGTGCCAGCACGGGACAGGGGGCAGAGACCCAGTACTTC	CASTGQGAETQYF
-	TRBV19	-	TRBJ2-2	TGTGCCACCACTTTACTTAACACCGGGGAGCTGTTTTTT	CATTLLNTGELFF
-	TRBV12-5	TRBD2	TRBJ2-1	TGTGCTAGTGGCCCCCTAGCGGTCCCTGGGTATGAGCAGTTCTTC	CASGPLAVPGYEQFF
-	TRBV7-9	-	TRBJ1-4	TGTGCCAGCAGCCAACAAGAAAAACTGTTTTTT	CASSQQEKLFF
-	TRBV27	-	TRBJ2-1	TGTGCCAGCAGTTTAACCAGACTAGACTACAATGAGCAGTTCTTC	CASSLTRLDYNEQFF
-	TRBV30	-	TRBJ1-1	TGTGCCTGGAGTTCGATCCGCCCTGAAGCTTTCTTT	CAWSSIRPEAFF
-	TRBV7-2	-	TRBJ2-7	TGTGCCAGCAGACTGCGAGGACTCTCCTACGAGCAGTACTTC	CASRLRGLSYEQYF
-	TRBV29-1	TRBD2	TRBJ2-6	TGCAGCGTTGGCGGACTAGCGGGAGAATCTGGGGCCAACGTCCTGACTTTC	CSVGGLAGESGANVLTF
-	TRBV28	-	TRBJ1-5	TGTGCCAGCAGACAACGGGCCGGAGCCCGCAATCAGCCCCAGCATTTT	CASRQRAGARNQPQHF
-	TRBV7-2	-	TRBJ1-2	TGTGCCAGCAGCTATCATCCCACAGACGAGGGCTACACCTTC	CASSYHPTDEGYTF
-	TRBV30	TRBD1	TRBJ1-4	TGTGCCTGGAGCAACCTGAAAGGGACAGGGGGGCCTAATGAAAAACTGTTTTTT	CAWSNLKGTGGPNEKLFF
-	TRBV19	-	TRBJ1-1	TGTGCCAGTAGTATTCTTGCGGGAATGAACACTGAAGCTTTCTTT	CASSILAGMNTEAFF
-	TRBV10-3	TRBD1	TRBJ1-4	TGTGCCATCAGGCGGGACAGTACTGATGAAAAACTGTTTTTT	CAIRRDSTDEKLFF
-	TRBV5-4	-	TRBJ2-1	TGTGCCAGCAGCTTGTCTGGAGAGCAGTTCTTC	CASSLSGEQFF
-	TRBV15	-	TRBJ2-7	TGTGCCACCAGCAGCCATAGACAGGCTTCCTACGAGCAGTACTTC	CATSSHRQASYEQYF
once	TRBV27	-	TRBJ1-5	TGTGCCAGCAGTTTATTTGCAGGAAGCAATCAGCCCCAGCATTTT	CASSLFAGSNQPQHF
-	TRBV7-9	TRBD1	TRBJ2-3	TGTGCCAGCAGCTTAGAACTTACAGGGGGCCTTTATACAGATACGCAGTATTTT	CASSLELTGGLYTDTQYF